Sequencing of this T cell receptor (beta chain) was carried out in a study of T cells after yellow fever vaccination. Study as a whole: Preparation of fractions with low cell numbers was performed using SMART-Seq v4 Ultra Low Input.

There are 15 residues in the CDR3. J lost 4 bases, V lost 5 bases, and 7 bases had no gene match. Germline loops: CDR1 SGHTA, CDR2 FQGNSA. This clonotype was picked up many times. Its antigen is still unknown. Study conclusions and caveats: Post-booster repertoires again held most primary-vaccination clones (roughly 95% CD4, over 80% CD8). Contaminating bulk clonotypes could be abundant in FACS-sorted repertoires.

They built TCR cDNA with 5'RACE template switching, a step that put in a universal primer site and UMIs. One entry per CDR3 protein results from TCRdb running MiXCR on the 5' RACE reads. This repertoire shows approximately 140,000 distinct CDR3 sequences, 7.7% found once; its top ten account for roughly 0.73%. This TCR derives from a man aged 25-45 years who received the YFV17D yellow fever vaccine. The chain couples TRBV7-2 to TRBJ2-5; 10 nucleotides match TRBD2. This specimen was CD4+ T cells sorted from PBMCs, taken 5 days after the yellow fever booster vaccination. CDR3 region: CASSPSSGSGETQYF. The CDR3 DNA follows: TGTGCCAGCAGCCCCTCTAGCGGGAGTGGAGAGACCCAGTACTTC. Full variable domain (rest looked up from reference TRBV7-2 and TRBJ2-5): GAGVSQSPSNKVTEKGKDVELRCDPISGHTALYWYRQSLGQGLEFLIYFQGNSAPDKSGLPSDRFSAERTGGSVSTLTIQRTQQEDSAVYLCASSPSSGSGETQYFGPGTRLLVL.